A single sample is the source of the 7 T cell receptor beta chains below, sequenced in a study of a mutant IDH1 vaccine in newly diagnosed glioma. The protocol was immunoSEQ multiplex PCR, while the TCRdb copy is restricted to in-frame clones and leaves out a portion. This sample has tens of thousands of clones, with roughly four fifths found just once. No cognate antigen is known for these TCRs. This sample's time point: week 35, safety follow-up. Vaccination comprised doses that each held 300 ug of mutant IDH1 20-mer peptide, plus topical imiquimod. The sample in question was PBMCs, obtained from a glioma patient whose treatment included an IDH1 peptide vaccine. Receptors originate from a young woman with glioma.

The rearrangement uses TRBV14 and TRBJ2-6, with a weak D call TRBD1 (5 bases). V lost 7 bases and J 0 bases, leaving 22 bases between the germline ends. Germline V gene lookup returns CDR1 SGHDN and CDR2 FVKESK. The CDR3 is 19 residues long. In nucleotides, the CDR3 is TGTGCCAGCACCTTATCGGCAGGGCGAATTGACTCTGGGGCCAACGTCCTGACTTTC. Amino acid sequence: CASTLSAGRIDSGANVLTF.

This clone appeared a single time. The chain employs TRBV6-6 and TRBJ2-2; 7 bases map to TRBD1. Germline V gene sequence: CDR1 MNHNY, CDR2 SVGAGI (reference sequence). The CDR3 is 14 residues long. With V trimmed by 6 bases and J by 4 bases, 5 bases remained unmatched. CDR3 loop: CASSPQGSTGELFF. Written as DNA, the CDR3 is TGTGCCAGCAGCCCACAGGGGTCCACCGGGGAGCTGTTTTTT.

This rearrangement joins TRBV19 to TRBJ2-7; no reliable D call. Trimming left V 2 bases short and J 2 bases short, with 13 bases between. Germline CDR1 reads LNHDA; CDR2 reads SQIVND (reference sequence). The CDR3 runs to 15 residues. The CDR3 sequence is CASSIRHTSAYEQYF. The CDR3 DNA is TGTGCCAGTAGTATACGACACACGTCAGCCTACGAGCAGTACTTC.

The rearrangement links TRBV27 to TRBJ2-7; perhaps TRBD1 as D (5 bases). Trimming took off 5 bases at V and 5 bases at J, with 19 bases between the two ends. Germline lookup yields CDR1 MNHEY and CDR2 SMNVEV (reference sequence). The CDR3 has 15 amino acids. CDR3 bases: TGTGCCAGCAGTCTCAGGGTTTCCCGGATGAACGAGCAGTACTTC. As protein: CASSLRVSRMNEQYF.

V is TRBV5-1 and J is TRBJ2-7; TRBD1 matches at 11 bases. The germline gives CDR1 SGHRS, CDR2 YFSETQ. The V and J ends lost 4 bases and 4 bases, in that order; junction bases with no gene match: 10. The CDR3 runs 16 residues. Written as DNA, the CDR3 is TGCGCCAGCAGCGGATCCTCGGACAGGGGGCAGTACGAGCAGTACTTC. Protein: CASSGSSDRGQYEQYF.

This clone was seen just once. The gene calls are TRBV5-8 and TRBJ2-5, with D unclear. The germline V gene encodes CDR1 SGHTS and CDR2 YDEGEE. The CDR3 runs to 13 residues. V gave up 1 base and J gave up 5 bases, with 9 bases separating them. The CDR3, as DNA: TGTGCCAGCAGCTTGATACTCTTGGAGACCCAGTACTTC. Encoded protein: CASSLILLETQYF. The full variable domain, in which reference TRBV5-8 and TRBJ2-5 provide the parts outside the CDR3, is EAGVTQSPTHLIKTRGQQATLRCSPISGHTSVYWYQQALGLGLQFLLWYDEGEERNRGNFPPRFSGRQFPNYSSELNVNALELEDSALYLCASSLILLETQYFGPGTRLLVL.

V usage is TRBV4-2 and J usage is TRBJ2-3; D possibly matches TRBD1 or TRBD2 (5 bases each). Per the germline V gene, CDR1 is LGHNA and CDR2 is YNFKEQ. Trimming stripped 0 bases from V and 5 bases from J, with 15 bases between. The CDR3 covers 16 residues. The CDR3 protein is CASSQEGTLLLDTQYF. DNA for the CDR3: TGTGCCAGCAGCCAAGAGGGGACGCTTCTGTTAGATACGCAGTATTTT.